Detailed here is one T cell receptor (beta chain). This clonotype appeared a few times. It has no known antigen specificity. No per-base quality is available; no much larger clone lies one base away. These data are taken from a study of early T cells in non-severe SARS-CoV-2 infection (dated by TCRdb to 2020 to 2022). A note on the overall study: Because TCR sequencing relied on bulk RNA taken from unsorted whole blood, pairing of alpha and beta chains was not possible. Findings and caveats that apply to the study as a whole: VDJdb matching was skewed toward anti-spike CD8 responses and likely underestimated virus-specific expansions by missing private and CD4 specificities.

The library relied on 5' RACE. Sequencing relied on a NextSeq 500. In the TCR library protocol, unique molecular identifiers were attached to individual cDNA molecules to correct for PCR bias and sequencing error. Sequencing covered both TCR alpha and beta chains, and within each sample the abundances of alpha and beta sequences were tightly co-correlated. Processing in the source paper ran as follows. Decombinator V4 was used to annotate TCR sequences for V gene, J gene and CDR3. Expanded TCRs were defined as changing significantly between any two time points under a Poisson model with p below 0.0001. TCR abundances were normalised to the total number of TCRs sequenced per sample and were expressed as counts per million. TRAV1-2 paired with TRAJ12, TRAJ20 or TRAJ33 defined MAIT TCRs, while TRAV10 paired with TRAJ18 defined iNKT TCRs. VDJdb, accessed 1 November 2021, was searched for CMV, EBV and SARS-CoV-2 annotated TCRs, with TCRs annotated for multiple antigens excluded. Starting from the raw public reads, TCRdb applied fastp trimming at Q25, assembled clones with MiXCR and retained in-frame beta chains. For every CDR3 protein sequence, its rows merge into one entry that carries the most common genes and DNA. None of the V and J calls come from the authors' own analysis; TCRdb made them. This sample is represented by tens of thousands of distinct CDR3 sequences; around 13% of them were singletons. The ten largest make up about 7.7% of the sample.

This was a case-control study nested in a cohort of healthcare workers in London, UK, who had nasopharyngeal swab PCR tests and blood samples taken every week. Healthcare workers were enrolled in the week of the UK lockdown, from 23 to 31 March 2020, and were followed every week for up to 16 weeks. The germline V gene (reference sequence) supplies CDR1 DFQATT and CDR2 SNEGSKA. Trimming at the junction amounts to 6 bases on V and 3 bases on J, and the germline ends lie 10 bases apart. Its CDR3 holds 12 amino acids, cysteine through phenylalanine. Only CDR3 DNA is held: 36 bases, read in frame from base 1.

Sequenced input: whole blood. The source of this sequence is an adult who was a healthcare worker with PCR-confirmed SARS-CoV-2 infection or an uninfected control (not recorded which). The chain is encoded by TRBV20-1 joined to TRBJ2-3; a tentative D call is TRBD2 (5 bases match). The nucleotides read TGCAGTGCCCTCACTAGTACAGATACGCAGTATTTT. Translated, it gives CSALTSTDTQYF.